This T cell receptor beta chain is drawn from a study of CD8 T cells in Susac syndrome. RNA in amounts of roughly 0.5 to 1 ug was reverse transcribed with random hexamers. In TCRdb, the immunoSEQ multiplex PCR reads were re-called with MiXCR into one record per CDR3 protein. The sample lists 230,000 or so distinct CDR3 sequences, about 95% occurring once. This CDR3 has 14 residues. Trimming took 2 bases from V and 3 from J, leaving 10 bases between them. CDR1 is KGHDR, CDR2 SFDVKD, per germline. The sequence was obtained from a human donor with multiple sclerosis. The chain combines TRBV24-1 with TRBJ2-7; D is uncertain. Sequenced sample: CD4+ T cells from PBMCs. The CDR3: CATSDYDRLYEQYF. The CDR3 DNA sequence: TGTGCCACCAGTGATTACGACCGTCTCTACGAGCAGTACTTC.